This T cell receptor beta chain originates from a study of blood T cell repertoires in COVID-19. About the study: Samples of COVID-19 (acute and convalescent) were obtained from the United States, Italy and Spain. The analysed material was cDNA or gDNA that came from T cells, B-cell-depleted T cells, or PBMCs.

This table comes from immunoSEQ multiplex PCR, and its TCRdb copy is limited to in-frame clones, with some not included. The profile shows more than 110,000 clones, around 89% of them singletons. Germline assignment: CDR1 SGHDN and CDR2 FVKESK. The germline V and J ends were trimmed by 0 bases and 7 bases, with 15 bases remaining between them. The CDR3 is made up of 15 amino acids. This chain connects TRBV14 to TRBJ2-5, with D maybe TRBD1 (5 bases). What was sequenced was peripheral blood. The origin of this receptor is a man aged 60 to 69 with active or convalescent COVID-19. DNA for the CDR3: TGTGCCAGCAGCCAAGATGACCCCTTCACAGGGACCCAGTACTTC. This codes for CASSQDDPFTGTQYF. Filled out from reference TRBV14 and TRBJ2-5, the complete variable domain reads EAGVTQFPSHSVIEKGQTVTLRCDPISGHDNLYWYRRVMGKEIKFLLHFVKESKQDESGMPNNRFLAERTGGTYSTLKVQPAELEDSGVYFCASSQDDPFTGTQYFGPGTRLLVL.